This T cell receptor (beta chain) was identified in a study of cytomegalovirus exposure and HLA in healthy donors. Broader study findings: Rare TCR sequences dominated, though some public TCRs recurred in many donors. One later analysis, an examination of the 120 validation repertoires, found that first-cohort TCR clusters tended to co-occur in them.

The CDR3 runs to 13 residues. CDR1 and CDR2 from the germline V gene are MDHEN and SYDVKM. V was clipped by 7 bases and J by 2 bases, with 9 bases between them. As regards this clone: The antigen is unknown.

Sequencing used immunoSEQ multiplex PCR; TCRdb keeps in-frame clones, though not all of them. Of 100,000 to 120,000 clones listed, 70% to 90% were seen once; the top ten hold approximately 3%. The chain uses TRBV28 and TRBJ1-5; possibly TRBD1 for D (6 bases). The sequencing sample was made of PBMCs. This TCR was sampled from a woman younger than 30 in good health and CMV-seronegative. CDR3 in DNA: TGTGCCAGCATACAGGGCGGCAATCAGCCCCAGCATTTT. Translation gives CASIQGGNQPQHF.